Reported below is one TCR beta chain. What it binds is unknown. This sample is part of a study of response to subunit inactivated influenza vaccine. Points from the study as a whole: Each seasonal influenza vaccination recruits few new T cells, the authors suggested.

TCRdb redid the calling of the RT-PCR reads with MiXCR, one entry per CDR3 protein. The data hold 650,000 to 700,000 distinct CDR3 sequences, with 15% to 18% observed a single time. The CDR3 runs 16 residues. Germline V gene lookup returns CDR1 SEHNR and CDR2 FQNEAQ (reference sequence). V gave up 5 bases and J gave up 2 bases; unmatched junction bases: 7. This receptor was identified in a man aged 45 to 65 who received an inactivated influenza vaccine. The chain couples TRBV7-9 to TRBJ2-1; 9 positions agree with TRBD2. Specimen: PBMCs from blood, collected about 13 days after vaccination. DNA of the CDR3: TGTGCCAGCAGCCCCCCTAGCGGGATGCCCTACAATGAGCAGTTCTTC. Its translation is CASSPPSGMPYNEQFF. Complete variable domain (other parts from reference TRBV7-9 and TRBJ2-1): DTGVSQNPRHKITKRGQNVTFRCDPISEHNRLYWYRQTLGQGPEFLTYFQNEAQLEKSRLLSDRFSAERPKGSFSTLEIQRTEQGDSAMYLCASSPPSGMPYNEQFFGPGTRLTVL.